This T cell receptor beta chain was sequenced for a study of CD8 T cells in Susac syndrome (dated by TCRdb to about 2019). Study-level background: Of the Susac syndrome patients who were sequenced, roughly 6 had clinically active disease and roughly 8 were in clinical remission. At blood withdrawal, Susac syndrome patients were either therapy-naive, taking corticosteroids (in some cases with IVIg as well), or taking IVIg alone. Whether CD8+ T cell activation and differentiation in Susac syndrome was antigen driven was tested using repertoire sequencing. The paper as a whole reports these results and caveats: In the CD4+ T cell repertoire of Susac syndrome patients, clonal expansion was not detected. The number of individuals in the TCR sequencing and HLA analysis was acknowledged as relatively small.

RNA was extracted with the RNeasy kit and roughly 0.5 to 1 ug was reverse transcribed using random hexamers. TCR beta CDR3 regions were amplified with the immunoSEQ multiplex PCR assay covering 54 Vbeta and 13 Jbeta segments. To correct PCR amplification bias, a synthetic template baseline was used for both primer optimization and computational correction. The study's processing was this. Only productive sequences were kept, with reads annotated to V, D and J genes according to IMGT and analyzed in immunoSEQ Analyzer. To calculate clonality, Shannon entropy was normalized by log2 of the number of productive unique sequences and then subtracted from one. For each patient and control, public and private clones were evaluated within the 100 most prevalent clones. Susac-specific clones were defined as absent from healthy and MS cohorts, around 970 published viral clones and other ImmuneACCESS disease sequences. Through fastp at Q25 and MiXCR, TCRdb rebuilt clones from the public reads, retaining in-frame beta chains. Each entry merges the rows of one CDR3 protein and shows their most common DNA and genes. The V and J calls reflect TCRdb's pipeline rather than the authors' work. In this sample the table shows 180,000 or so distinct CDR3 sequences, around 94% of which occur a single time. Together, the top ten hold around 0.1% of the sample.

The CDR3 numbers 14 residues from cysteine through phenylalanine. Only the CDR3 portion is preserved as DNA: 42 bases, with reading frame beginning at the first base. After removal of 5 bases from V and 5 bases from J, the junction retains 8 bases not matched to a gene. Via the germline V gene (reference sequence), CDR1 is GTSNPN and CDR2 SVGIG. A remark on this clonotype: What antigen it recognizes has not been identified. Nothing much larger sits one base from this clone, and base qualities are not available.

Peripheral blood CD8+ and CD4+ T cells from healthy donors, Susac syndrome patients and multiple sclerosis patients were profiled by high-throughput TCR beta sequencing. The Susac syndrome patients fulfilled recently defined diagnostic criteria for definite or probable disease. Bulk CD8+ and CD4+ T cells were purified magnetically by negative isolation, whereas CD8+ TEMRA cells were enriched by FACS. Blood was collected in EDTA tubes and processed within 24 hours, with PBMCs isolated through density gradient centrifugation. PBMCs intended for TCR sequencing were cryopreserved in liquid nitrogen and thawed later in a water bath at 37 degrees C. Purity of sorted or isolated CD4+, CD8+ and CD8+ TEMRA cells was at least 90%.

Sequencing used CD4+ T cells from PBMCs. This TCR derives from a human donor with Susac syndrome. The rearranged segments are TRBV30 and TRBJ2-2; TRBD2 fits 7 bases in the junction. The CDR3 protein is CAWATGLSTGELFF. The nucleotide sequence is TGTGCCTGGGCTACGGGACTATCAACCGGGGAGCTGTTTTTT.